Each of the 5 T cell receptor beta chains below was sequenced from the same sample in a study of T cell changes during pregnancy in multiple sclerosis. Method: immunoSEQ multiplex PCR; TCRdb's copy keeps in-frame clones and lacks some. The table shows about 60,000 clones, with around 90% occurring only once. The sequenced sample was peripheral blood, obtained in the second trimester of pregnancy. The receptors here all came from a female donor with multiple sclerosis, enrolled in a pregnancy study.

This clone showed up just a few times. The V and J genes are TRBV6-4 and TRBJ2-1, with TRBD1 matching over 7 bases. The CDR3 spans 15 residues. Germline CDR1 and CDR2: MRHNA and SNTAGT. The ends lost 3 bases at V and 5 bases at J; junction bases unmatched: 7. The CDR3 DNA reads TGTGCCAGCAGTGAAGAGGGGGCAAATCACAATGAGCAGTTCTTC. Translated, it gives CASSEEGANHNEQFF.

The chain recombines TRBV5-6 with TRBJ2-7; 7 positions agree with TRBD1. Germline V gene data show CDR1 as SGHDT and CDR2 as YYEEEE. This CDR3 is 15 amino acids long. J gave up 2 bases and V 6 bases, and 11 bases lay outside the gene matches. Here the CDR3 DNA reads TGTGCCAGCATGTTTGTCGGACAGGCCCCCTACGAGCAGTACTTC. Its translation is CASMFVGQAPYEQYF.

The chain carries TRBV19 and TRBJ1-5; D is unresolved. The CDR3 is 15 amino acids. The ends were cut back, 3 bases at V and 4 bases at J, with 13 bases in the middle. Germline V gene data show CDR1 as LNHDA and CDR2 as SQIVND (reference sequence). The CDR3 region is CASSMRSRGNQPQHF. CDR3 bases: TGTGCCAGTAGTATGAGGAGCAGAGGTAATCAGCCCCAGCATTTT.

The J gene is TRBJ1-1, the V gene TRBV5-1; the match to TRBD1 covers 10 bases. Trimming cost V 4 bases and J 4 bases; bases outside gene matches: 10. Germline CDR1 reads SGHRS; CDR2 reads YFSETQ. This CDR3 has 16 residues. CDR3 residues: CASSQGQGVRSTEAFF. The CDR3 DNA is TGCGCCAGCAGCCAAGGACAGGGGGTGCGGAGCACTGAAGCTTTCTTT.

This clone appeared a single time. This sample includes further DNA sequences coding for the same CDR3. The CDR3 loop reads CSVVQGGDGYTF. In DNA form, the CDR3 reads TGCAGCGTTGTTCAGGGGGGCGATGGCTACACCTTC. The gene calls are TRBV29-1 and TRBJ1-2, with 7 bases that match TRBD1. With 4 bases clipped from V and 6 bases from J, the junction kept 5 bases outside the gene matches. Germline CDR1 reads SQVTM; CDR2 reads ANQGSEA. CDR3 size: 12 residues. Drawing the rest from reference TRBV29-1 and TRBJ1-2, the complete variable domain is SAVISQKPSRDICQRGTSLTIQCQVDSQVTMMFWYRQQPGQSLTLIATANQGSEATYESGFVIDKFPISRPNLTFSTLTVSNMSPEDSSIYLCSVVQGGDGYTFGSGTRLTVV.